These 10 T cell receptor beta chains originate from one sample sequenced in a study of radiation and T cells in renal cell carcinoma. TCRdb's copy holds only in-frame clones and misses some; the assay was immunoSEQ multiplex PCR. The sample includes around 160,000 clones, 88% of them seen just once. This sample's time point: baseline pretreatment blood. Specified treatment: 15 Gy SBRT to primary tumor, nephrectomy 4 weeks later. The sample in question was blood, obtained from a patient whose treatment included radiotherapy and nephrectomy. These receptors were collected from a woman in her seventies with renal cell carcinoma.

The chain carries TRBV19 and TRBJ1-1; D is unresolved. Germline V gene lookup returns CDR1 LNHDA and CDR2 SQIVND (reference sequence). The germline V and J ends were trimmed by 5 bases and 2 bases, with 9 bases remaining between them. The CDR3 spans 13 residues. The CDR3 DNA follows: TGTGCCAGTAGTTTCTCAGATAACACTGAAGCTTTCTTT. It translates to CASSFSDNTEAFF.

The genes are TRBV7-3 and TRBJ2-7; TRBD1 agrees at 8 bases. The J segment lost 3 bases and the V segment lost 6 bases, leaving 10 bases of the junction unmatched. CDR1 is SGHTA and CDR2 is FQGTGA in the germline V gene. The CDR3 is 15 residues long. In DNA form, the CDR3 reads TGTGCCAGCAGTCTAGTCGGGACAGGAGACTACGAGCAGTACTTC. It codes for CASSLVGTGDYEQYF. Based on the CDR3 plus reference TRBV7-3 and TRBJ2-7, the full variable domain is GAGVSQTPSNKVTEKGKYVELRCDPISGHTALYWYRQSLGQGPEFLIYFQGTGAADDSGLPNDRFFAVRPEGSVSTLKIQRTERGDSAVYLCASSLVGTGDYEQYFGPGTRLTVT.

The chain is built from TRBV6-5 and TRBJ2-7; tentatively, D is TRBD1 or TRBD2 (5 bases each). The V gene lost 5 bases and the J gene lost 0 bases, with 11 bases spanning the gap. The CDR3 extends over 14 amino acids. Looked up from germline, CDR1 is MNHEY and CDR2 is SVGAGI. CDR3 amino acids: CASSGTASSYEQYF. In DNA form, the CDR3 reads TGTGCCAGCAGTGGGACGGCGAGCTCCTACGAGCAGTACTTC.

The CDR3 DNA is TGTGCCAGCAGCTTAAAAAGCGCCGGGGAGCTGTTTTTT. This translates into CASSLKSAGELFF. This rearrangement joins TRBV7-8 to TRBJ2-2; D is undetermined. Looked up from germline, CDR1 is SGHVS and CDR2 is FQNEAQ. The CDR3 loop spans 13 amino acids. The V gene lost 2 bases and the J gene lost 6 bases, with 7 bases spanning the gap.

The chain links TRBV19 to TRBJ2-1; D tentatively reads TRBD1 or TRBD2 (5 bases each). Germline CDR1 is LNHDA and CDR2 is SQIVND (reference sequence). V gave up 1 base and J gave up 5 bases, with 12 bases separating them. This CDR3 is 15 amino acids long. The CDR3 protein is CASSIGGIWDNEQFF. As DNA, the CDR3 is TGTGCCAGTAGTATAGGGGGGATTTGGGACAATGAGCAGTTCTTC.

The rearrangement links TRBV6-5 to TRBJ1-1; unclear D gene. Trimming left V 6 bases short and J 4 bases short, with 6 bases between. CDR3 length equals 11 residues. Germline CDR1 is MNHEY and CDR2 is SVGAGI. In nucleotides, the CDR3 is TGTGCCAGCAGACGGAGCACTGAAGCTTTCTTT. It is translated as CASRRSTEAFF.

About this clone: Within the sample, other DNA sequences also encode this same CDR3. The chain recombines TRBV5-1 with TRBJ2-2; TRBD1 agrees at 7 bases. This CDR3 has 14 amino acids. Germline V gives CDR1 SGHRS, CDR2 YFSETQ. V trimming: 0 bases; J trimming: 5 bases; junction bases outside the gene matches: 1. CDR3 coding DNA: TGCGCCAGCAGCTTGGACAGGGGAACCGGGGAGCTGTTTTTT. It encodes CASSLDRGTGELFF.

The chain has TRBV7-9 and TRBJ2-7; 8 bases align to TRBD2. The V gene's germline CDR1 is SEHNR and CDR2 FQNEAQ (reference sequence). The CDR3 has 14 residues. The V segment lost 2 bases and the J segment 2 bases; nucleotides outside the gene matches: 2. The CDR3 protein is CASSLLAGPYEQYF. The CDR3 coding sequence is TGTGCCAGCAGCTTACTAGCGGGTCCCTACGAGCAGTACTTC.

V gene TRBV7-2 combines with J gene TRBJ1-3; the D gene is possibly TRBD1 (5 bases). The CDR3 is made up of 13 amino acids. Per germline, CDR1 SGHTA and CDR2 FQGNSA. V lost 5 bases and J lost 4, with 9 bases in between. The chain's CDR3 is CASSGRGGNTIYF. As DNA, the CDR3 is TGTGCCAGCAGCGGTAGGGGAGGAAACACCATATATTTT.

The gene calls are TRBV14 and TRBJ2-7, with D unresolved. CDR3 size: 11 residues. Germline V gene lookup returns CDR1 SGHDN and CDR2 FVKESK. With 1 base removed from V and 8 bases from J, the gap between germline ends came to 6 bases. The CDR3 region is CASSQGDKQYF. The CDR3 DNA follows: TGTGCCAGCAGCCAAGGAGACAAGCAGTACTTC.